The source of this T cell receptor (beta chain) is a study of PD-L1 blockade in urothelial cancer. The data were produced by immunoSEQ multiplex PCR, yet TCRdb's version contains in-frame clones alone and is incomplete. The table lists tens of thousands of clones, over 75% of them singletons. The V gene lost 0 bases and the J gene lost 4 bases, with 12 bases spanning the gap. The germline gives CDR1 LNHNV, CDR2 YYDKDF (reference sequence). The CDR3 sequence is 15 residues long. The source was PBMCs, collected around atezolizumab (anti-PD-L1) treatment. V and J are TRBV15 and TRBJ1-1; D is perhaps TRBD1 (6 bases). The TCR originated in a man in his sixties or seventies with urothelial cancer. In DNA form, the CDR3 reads TGTGCCACCAGCAGAGATCCCCCAGGGGCCACTGAAGCTTTCTTT. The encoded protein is CATSRDPPGATEAFF.